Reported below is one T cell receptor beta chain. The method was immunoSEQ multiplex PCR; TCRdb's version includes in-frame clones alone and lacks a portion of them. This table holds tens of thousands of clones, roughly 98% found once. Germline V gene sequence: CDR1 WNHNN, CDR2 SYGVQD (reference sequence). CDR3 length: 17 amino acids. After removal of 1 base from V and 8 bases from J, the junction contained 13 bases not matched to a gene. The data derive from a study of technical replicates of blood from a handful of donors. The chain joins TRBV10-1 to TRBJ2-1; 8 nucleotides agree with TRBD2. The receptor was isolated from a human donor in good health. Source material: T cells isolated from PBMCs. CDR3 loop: CASSEWGGAAGADEQFF. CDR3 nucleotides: TGCGCCAGCAGTGAGTGGGGGGGGGCAGCGGGAGCCGATGAGCAGTTCTTC.